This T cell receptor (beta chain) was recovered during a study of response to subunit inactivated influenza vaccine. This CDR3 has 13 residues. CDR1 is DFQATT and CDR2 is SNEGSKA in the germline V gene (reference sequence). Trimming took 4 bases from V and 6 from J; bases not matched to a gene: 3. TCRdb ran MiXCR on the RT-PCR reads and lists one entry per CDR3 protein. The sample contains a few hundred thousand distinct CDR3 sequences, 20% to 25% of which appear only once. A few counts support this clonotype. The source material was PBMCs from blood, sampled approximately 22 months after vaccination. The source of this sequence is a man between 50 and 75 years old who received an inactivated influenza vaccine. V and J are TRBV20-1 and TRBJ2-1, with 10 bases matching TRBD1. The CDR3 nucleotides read TGCAGTGCTAAGGGACAGGGGTTCAATGAGCAGTTCTTC. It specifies CSAKGQGFNEQFF.